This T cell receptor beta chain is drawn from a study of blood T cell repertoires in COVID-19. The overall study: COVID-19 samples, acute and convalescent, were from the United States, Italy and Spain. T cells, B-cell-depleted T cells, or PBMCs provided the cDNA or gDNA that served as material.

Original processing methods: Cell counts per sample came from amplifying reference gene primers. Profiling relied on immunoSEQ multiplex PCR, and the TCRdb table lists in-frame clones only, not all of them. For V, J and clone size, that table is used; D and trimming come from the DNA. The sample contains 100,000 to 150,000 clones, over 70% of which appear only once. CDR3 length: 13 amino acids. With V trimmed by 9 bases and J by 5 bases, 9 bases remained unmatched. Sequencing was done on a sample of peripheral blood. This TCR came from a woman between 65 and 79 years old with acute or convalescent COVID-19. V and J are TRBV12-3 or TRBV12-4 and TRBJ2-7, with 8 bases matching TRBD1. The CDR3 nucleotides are TGTGCCAGTCGTGCAGGGGGCCGAGACGAGCAGTACTTC. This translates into CASRAGGRDEQYF.